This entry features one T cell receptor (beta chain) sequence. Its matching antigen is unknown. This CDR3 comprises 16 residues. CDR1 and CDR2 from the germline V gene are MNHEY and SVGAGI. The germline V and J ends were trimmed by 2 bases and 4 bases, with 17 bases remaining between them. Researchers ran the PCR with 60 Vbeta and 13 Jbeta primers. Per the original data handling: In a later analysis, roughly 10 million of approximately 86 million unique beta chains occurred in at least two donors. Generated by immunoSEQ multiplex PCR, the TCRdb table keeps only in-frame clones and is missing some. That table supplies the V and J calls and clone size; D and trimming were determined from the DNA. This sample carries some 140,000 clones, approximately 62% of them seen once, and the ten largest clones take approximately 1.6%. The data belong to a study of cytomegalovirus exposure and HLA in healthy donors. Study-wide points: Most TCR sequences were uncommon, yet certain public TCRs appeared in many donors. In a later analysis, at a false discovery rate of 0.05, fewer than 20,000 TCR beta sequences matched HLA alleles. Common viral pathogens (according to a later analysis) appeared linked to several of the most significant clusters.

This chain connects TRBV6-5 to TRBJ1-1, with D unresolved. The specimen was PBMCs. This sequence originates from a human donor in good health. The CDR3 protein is CASSYGPPDFSTEAFF. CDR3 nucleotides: TGTGCCAGCAGTTACGGTCCCCCAGACTTTTCCACTGAAGCTTTCTTT.